This section outlines one T cell receptor beta chain sequence together with its context. Here immunoSEQ multiplex PCR was the method, and the copy in TCRdb shows in-frame clones only, minus some. The repertoire holds tens of thousands of clones, with less than 95% as singletons. These data come from a study of T cell changes during pregnancy in multiple sclerosis. The germline V and J ends were trimmed by 8 bases and 9 bases, with 8 bases remaining between them. Germline loops: CDR1 SNHLY, CDR2 FYNNEI. CDR3 length equals 10 residues. Sequencing was performed on peripheral blood, taken before pregnancy. The TCR comes from a female donor with multiple sclerosis, enrolled in a pregnancy study. J is TRBJ2-1 and V is TRBV2, with unresolved D. CDR3 loop: CASSVLEQFF. CDR3 nucleotides: TGTGCCAGCTCAGTTCTTGAGCAGTTCTTC.